These 30 T cell receptor beta chains were all obtained from the same sample, sequenced in a study of shared clonotypes between healthy human individuals. Libraries were prepared by immunoSEQ multiplex PCR; TCRdb keeps only in-frame clonotypes and omits some of them. The sample has about 1.5 million clones; approximately 96% are singletons. The sample was naive CD4+ T cells sorted from blood. The sample's subset: CD45RA+ positively selected. All receptors come from a man aged 25 to 45 in good health.

This clone has only one observation. The chain has TRBV25-1 and TRBJ1-5; no clear D. The ends were cut back, 4 bases at V and 2 bases at J, with 12 bases in the middle. This CDR3 is 15 amino acids long. Looked up from germline, CDR1 is MGHDK and CDR2 is SYGVNS. CDR3 loop: CASSGGHIGNQPQHF. The CDR3 region has the DNA TGTGCCAGCAGTGGAGGGCATATAGGCAATCAGCCCCAGCATTTT.

The chain joins TRBV5-4 to TRBJ2-3; D not resolved. The ends were cut back, 1 base at V and 5 bases at J, with 8 bases in the middle. The germline CDR1 and CDR2 sequences are SGHNT and YYREEE (reference sequence). The length of the CDR3 is 13 residues. This chain's CDR3 is CASSLKILDTQYF. In nucleotides, the CDR3 is TGTGCCAGCAGCTTGAAAATACTAGATACGCAGTATTTT.

This clone was seen only a few times. V usage is TRBV10-3 and J usage is TRBJ2-5; the match to TRBD1 covers 8 bases. The V gene end was trimmed by 10 bases and the J gene end by 2 bases; junction bases not matched to a gene: 12. The CDR3 is 15 residues long. CDR1 is ENHRY and CDR2 is SYGVKD in the germline V gene. The CDR3 region is CATIPGQDKQETQYF. The CDR3 region has the DNA TGTGCCACGATCCCGGGACAGGACAAACAAGAGACCCAGTACTTC.

Turning to this clone: Other DNA sequences in the same sample also yield this CDR3. The chain employs TRBV7-2 and TRBJ2-7, with TRBD2 as a possible D gene (5 bases). Germline assignment: CDR1 SGHTA and CDR2 FQGNSA. The ends were cut back, 3 bases at V and 3 bases at J, with 6 bases in the middle. CDR3 length: 12 residues. Here the CDR3 reads CASSLGVYEQYF. CDR3 nucleotides: TGTGCCAGCAGCTTGGGAGTCTACGAGCAGTACTTC.

The chain uses TRBV10-2 and TRBJ2-7; 12 bases are shared with TRBD2. Germline assignment: CDR1 WSHSY and CDR2 SAAADI. This CDR3 has 13 amino acids. Trimming took 8 bases from V and 3 from J; bases not matched to a gene: 2. The CDR3 sequence: CASGLAGLYEQYF. In nucleotides, the CDR3 is TGCGCCAGCGGACTAGCGGGACTCTACGAGCAGTACTTC.

J is TRBJ2-3 and V is TRBV7-8; D not resolved. CDR1 and CDR2 (germline): SGHVS, FQNEAQ. Trimming removed 5 bases from V and 1 base from J, with 13 bases in between. CDR3 length: 15 amino acids. CDR3 DNA sequence: TGTGCCAGCAGCCCGAGATCCGGAGGCACAGATACGCAGTATTTT. The encoded protein is CASSPRSGGTDTQYF.

V gene TRBV19 combines with J gene TRBJ2-3; 8 bases are a match to TRBD1. Germline assignment: CDR1 LNHDA and CDR2 SQIVND (reference sequence). The CDR3 covers 13 residues. Germline trimming cut 8 bases from V and 6 bases from J; bases unmatched to any gene: 7. CDR3 DNA: TGTGCCAGTTCTAGTCAGGGGGCGGATACGCAGTATTTT. Translated, it gives CASSSQGADTQYF.

The V call is TRBV6-6, the J call TRBJ1-1; D not resolved. The CDR3 length is 12 residues. CDR1 is MNHNY, CDR2 SVGAGI, per germline (reference sequence). With 6 bases removed from V and 1 base from J, the gap between germline ends came to 6 bases. CDR3 sequence reads: CASREGNTEAFF. The CDR3, as DNA: TGTGCCAGCAGGGAGGGGAACACTGAAGCTTTCTTT.

The chain combines TRBV27 with TRBJ2-2; 8 bases match TRBD2. The V gene's germline CDR1 is MNHEY and CDR2 SMNVEV (reference sequence). CDR3 length: 15 residues. With V trimmed by 10 bases and J by 7 bases, 14 bases remained unmatched. CDR3 nucleotide sequence: TGTGCCACCAATTCCGGGAGGGCCACGAACGGGGAGCTGTTTTTT. Its protein is CATNSGRATNGELFF.

This CDR3 reads CAIMLQGAGDTQYF. CDR3 coding DNA: TGTGCCATTATGCTACAGGGGGCTGGAGATACGCAGTATTTT. The chain couples TRBV6-1 to TRBJ2-3; TRBD1 aligns across 9 bases. V lost 10 bases to trimming and J lost 5 bases; unmatched junction nucleotides: 10. This CDR3 has 14 amino acids. The germline V gene has CDR1 MNHNS and CDR2 SASEGT.

In this sample, this clone turned up once. The chain's CDR3 is CASTAGRTEHF. In nucleotides, the CDR3 is TGTGCCAGTACGGCAGGCAGGACCGAGCATTTT. This sequence joins TRBV19 and TRBJ1-5; no firm D call. The V end was cut by 7 bases, the J end by 14 bases, with 15 bases between. Looked up from germline, CDR1 is LNHDA and CDR2 is SQIVND (reference sequence). The CDR3 length is 11 residues.

With respect to this clone: The same CDR3 arises from other DNA sequences in this sample as well. The chain has TRBV6-6 and TRBJ1-5, with D perhaps matching TRBD1 (6 bases). The CDR3 covers 14 residues. In germline, CDR1 is MNHNY, CDR2 SVGAGI (reference sequence). Trimming cost V 2 bases and J 7 bases, with 12 bases left between them. This CDR3 is CASSYSTGSQPQHF. The CDR3 region has the DNA TGTGCCAGCAGTTACAGCACAGGGAGCCAGCCCCAGCATTTT.

This clone showed up just once. Other DNA sequences in the same sample also yield this CDR3. This chain uses TRBV28 with TRBJ2-7; D gene unclear. From germline, CDR1 is MDHEN and CDR2 SYDVKM. The CDR3 is 12 residues long. Trimming removed 6 bases at V and 0 bases at J, with 6 bases between. CDR3 nucleotides: TGTGCCAGCAGCCTCAGCTCCTACGAGCAGTACTTC. Residues: CASSLSSYEQYF.

The rearrangement uses TRBV7-8 and TRBJ2-5, with TRBD2 matching 12 bases. This CDR3 contains 16 residues. V shed 4 bases, J shed 4 bases, and the junction held 7 bases outside the gene matches. From germline, CDR1 is SGHVS and CDR2 FQNEAQ. The CDR3: CASSSRLAGDRETQYF. The CDR3 nucleotides read TGTGCCAGCAGCTCGAGACTAGCGGGAGACAGAGAGACCCAGTACTTC.

The chain joins TRBV2 to TRBJ2-1; D ambiguous. Germline values: CDR1 SNHLY, CDR2 FYNNEI. The V gene lost 6 bases and the J gene lost 0 bases, with 15 bases spanning the gap. The CDR3 sequence is 16 residues long. This chain's CDR3 is CASSPMRTASYNEQFF. The CDR3 region has the DNA TGTGCCAGCAGCCCCATGCGCACGGCCTCCTACAATGAGCAGTTCTTC.

This clone was counted a few times. The chain links TRBV5-1 to TRBJ1-1; TRBD1 matches 8 bases. The ends lost 4 bases at V and 1 base at J; junction bases unmatched: 6. This CDR3 comprises 15 residues. CDR1 is SGHRS, CDR2 YFSETQ, per germline. The CDR3 spells CASSVDRGRNTEAFF. CDR3 bases: TGCGCCAGCAGCGTAGACAGGGGAAGGAACACTGAAGCTTTCTTT.

The chain recombines TRBV7-2 with TRBJ1-1, with D possibly TRBD1 on 6 matching bases. The CDR3 consists of 14 residues. Germline CDR1 and CDR2: SGHTA and FQGNSA. V shed 5 bases and J shed 4 bases, with 14 bases lying between them. Written as DNA, the CDR3 is TGTGCCAGCAGCCGGGACACGACCTCCACTGAAGCTTTCTTT. Translation: CASSRDTTSTEAFF.

The chain couples TRBV9 to TRBJ2-7; D unresolved. V was trimmed by 0 bases and J by 0 bases, leaving 10 bases between them. CDR1 and CDR2 (germline): SGDLS, YYNGEE. This CDR3 comprises 15 residues. The CDR3 loop reads CASSVGVTSSYEQYF. CDR3 bases: TGTGCCAGCAGCGTAGGGGTGACAAGCTCCTACGAGCAGTACTTC.

The chain uses TRBV5-1 and TRBJ2-2; D gene ambiguous. Trimming left V 0 bases short and J 5 bases short, with 11 bases between. The length of the CDR3 is 15 residues. The germline gives CDR1 SGHRS, CDR2 YFSETQ. This CDR3 is CASSLDPQGTGELFF. CDR3 nucleotides: TGCGCCAGCAGCTTGGATCCCCAAGGTACCGGGGAGCTGTTTTTT.

A single count supports this clone. This rearrangement joins TRBV5-1 to TRBJ2-6; possibly TRBD1 for D (6 bases). This CDR3 contains 16 residues. CDR1 SGHRS and CDR2 YFSETQ come from the germline V gene. V was trimmed by 5 bases and J by 0 bases, leaving 12 bases between them. CDR3 DNA: TGCGCCAGCAGGGCTGACAGGCGCTCTGGGGCCAACGTCCTGACTTTC. Protein sequence: CASRADRRSGANVLTF.

In the case of this clone: At the DNA level, this CDR3 is encoded by other sequences in the same sample as well. The rearrangement links TRBV11-2 to TRBJ1-1; 7 bases are a match to TRBD1. There are 12 residues in the CDR3. Germline loops: CDR1 SGHAT, CDR2 FQNNGV. Germline trimming cut 6 bases from V and 5 bases from J; bases unmatched to any gene: 3. This chain's CDR3 is CASSHRGTEAFF. CDR3 nucleotide sequence: TGTGCCAGCAGTCACAGGGGTACTGAAGCTTTCTTT.

About this clone itself: The sample holds other DNA sequences that translate to the same CDR3. The CDR3 spells CASRGTSGSSYNEQFF. CDR3 sequence (DNA): TGTGCCAGCAGAGGGACTAGCGGAAGCTCCTACAATGAGCAGTTCTTC. This chain joins TRBV2 and TRBJ2-1; 11 bases map to TRBD2. Germline CDR1 reads SNHLY; CDR2 reads FYNNEI. This CDR3 spans 16 amino acids. V was clipped by 6 bases and J by 0 bases; unmatched bases: 4. Variable domain in full (rest from reference TRBV2 and TRBJ2-1): EPEVTQTPSHQVTQMGQEVILRCVPISNHLYFYWYRQILGQKVEFLVSFYNNEISEKSEIFDDQFSVERPDGSNFTLKIRSTKLEDSAMYFCASRGTSGSSYNEQFFGPGTRLTVL.

This chain uses TRBV6-5 with TRBJ2-1; the match to TRBD1 covers 8 bases. CDR3 length: 14 amino acids. Trimming cost V 6 bases and J 6 bases; bases outside gene matches: 7. In germline, CDR1 is MNHEY, CDR2 SVGAGI. The CDR3 DNA sequence: TGTGCCAGCAGCAAGGACAGGGCCTTCAATGAGCAGTTCTTC. Residues: CASSKDRAFNEQFF.

This chain links TRBV18 with TRBJ2-1, with TRBD1 matching over 10 bases. V gave up 3 bases and J gave up 5 bases; unmatched junction bases: 4. The CDR3 has 15 amino acids. CDR1 is KGHSH and CDR2 is LQKENI in the germline V gene. This chain's CDR3 is CASSPTGGLNNEQFF. In DNA form, the CDR3 reads TGTGCCAGCTCACCGACAGGGGGCCTTAACAATGAGCAGTTCTTC. The whole variable domain, remainder taken from reference TRBV18 and TRBJ2-1, is NAGVMQNPRHLVRRRGQEARLRCSPMKGHSHVYWYRQLPEEGLKFMVYLQKENIIDESGMPKERFSAEFPKEGPSILRIQQVVRGDSAAYFCASSPTGGLNNEQFFGPGTRLTVL.

The gene calls are TRBV21-1 and TRBJ2-7; TRBD2 is taken as the D call from the table, unchecked against the DNA. TRBV21-1 is a documented pseudogene. This CDR3 region has 15 residues. CDR3 nucleotide sequence: TGTGCCAGCAGCAAAGCTCAGCGGGCGGTCTACGAGCAGTACTTC. As protein: CASSKAQRAVYEQYF.

V is TRBV11-3 and J is TRBJ2-1, with D unresolved. The CDR3 extends over 13 amino acids. Germline-derived CDR1 and CDR2 are SGHNT and YENEEA. Trimming shortened V by 2 bases and J by 4 bases, and 6 bases separated the two germline ends. The DNA of the CDR3 is TGTGCCAGCAGCTTATCCGGGTACAATGAGCAGTTCTTC. Protein sequence: CASSLSGYNEQFF.

The rearrangement links TRBV29-1 to TRBJ2-3; D is perhaps TRBD1 (5 bases). Looked up from germline, CDR1 is SQVTM and CDR2 is ANQGSEA. The CDR3 is 14 residues long. V dropped 4 bases and J dropped 3 bases, with 14 bases sitting between them. In DNA, the CDR3 is TGCAGCGTTGGGACAAATAGAAGGACAGATACGCAGTATTTT. Amino acids: CSVGTNRRTDTQYF.

The CDR3 loop is CASSALAGFKNIQYF. The DNA for the CDR3 is TGTGCCAGCAGTGCGCTAGCGGGATTTAAAAACATTCAGTACTTC. V gene TRBV2 combines with J gene TRBJ2-4, with TRBD2 identical over 9 bases. CDR1 SNHLY and CDR2 FYNNEI come from the germline V gene. The CDR3 loop spans 15 amino acids. The V and J ends lost 4 bases and 4 bases, in that order; junction bases with no gene match: 5.

This chain connects TRBV7-8 to TRBJ2-2, with no clear D. The CDR3 is 15 amino acids. V was trimmed by 1 base and J by 0 bases, leaving 6 bases between them. Per germline, CDR1 SGHVS and CDR2 FQNEAQ. DNA for the CDR3: TGTGCCAGCAGCTTAGTGGGGACGAACACCGGGGAGCTGTTTTTT. This encodes CASSLVGTNTGELFF.

The genes are TRBV10-3 and TRBJ1-4, with 7 bases fitting TRBD1. The CDR3 totals 14 residues. Trimming took 3 bases from V and 4 from J; bases not matched to a gene: 2. CDR1 ENHRY and CDR2 SYGVKD come from the germline V gene. DNA of the CDR3: TGTGCCATCAGTGAACAGGGGATTAATGAAAAACTGTTTTTT. Translated, it gives CAISEQGINEKLFF.